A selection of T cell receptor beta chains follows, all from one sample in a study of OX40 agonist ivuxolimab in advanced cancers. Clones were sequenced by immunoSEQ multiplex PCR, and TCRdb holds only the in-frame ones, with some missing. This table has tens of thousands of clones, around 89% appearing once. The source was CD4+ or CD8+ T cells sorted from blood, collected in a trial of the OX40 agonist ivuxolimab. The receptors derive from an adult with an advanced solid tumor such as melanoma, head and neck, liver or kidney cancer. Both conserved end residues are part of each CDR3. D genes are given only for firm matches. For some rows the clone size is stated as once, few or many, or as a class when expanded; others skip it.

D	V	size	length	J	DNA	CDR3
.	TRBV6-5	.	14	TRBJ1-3	TGTGCCAGCTTGGGGGGTATCGGCGGAAACACCATATATTTT	CASLGGIGGNTIYF
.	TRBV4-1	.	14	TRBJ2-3	TGCGCCAGCAGCCAAGATGGATTCACAGATACGCAGTATTTT	CASSQDGFTDTQYF
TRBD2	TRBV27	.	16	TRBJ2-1	TGTGCCAGCAGTCTCCAACTAGCGGGAGACGACAATGAGCAGTTCTTC	CASSLQLAGDDNEQFF
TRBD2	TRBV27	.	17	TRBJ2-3	TGTGCCAGCAGTTCACTAGCGGGAGCTCGGAGCACAGATACGCAGTATTTT	CASSSLAGARSTDTQYF
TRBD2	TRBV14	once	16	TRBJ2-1	TGTGCCAGCAGCCAACTACTAGCGCCGACGTACAATGAGCAGTTCTTC	CASSQLLAPTYNEQFF
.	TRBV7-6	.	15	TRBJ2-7	TGTGCCAGCAGCTTAGCAGGAGGGCCAACCTACGAGCAGTACTTC	CASSLAGGPTYEQYF
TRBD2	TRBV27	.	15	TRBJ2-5	TGTGCCAGCAGTACCAGCGGGAGGCCTACGGAGACCCAGTACTTC	CASSTSGRPTETQYF
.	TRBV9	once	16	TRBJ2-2	TGTGCCAGCAGCCCCCCCCGGGGCGCGGACACCGGGGAGCTGTTTTTT	CASSPPRGADTGELFF
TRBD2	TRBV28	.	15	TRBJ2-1	TGTGCCAGCTCGTGGACTAGCGGGACATACAATGAGCAGTTCTTC	CASSWTSGTYNEQFF
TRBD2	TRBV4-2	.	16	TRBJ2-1	TGTGCCAGCAGCGACCTGACTAGCGGAGTCTACAATGAGCAGTTCTTC	CASSDLTSGVYNEQFF
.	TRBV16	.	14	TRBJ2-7	TGTGCCAGCAGTCCGGGACACGGGGATTACGAGCAGTACTTC	CASSPGHGDYEQYF
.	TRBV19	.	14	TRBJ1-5	TGTGCCAGTAATTGGAAGGAGGCGGTTCAGCCCCAGCATTTT	CASNWKEAVQPQHF
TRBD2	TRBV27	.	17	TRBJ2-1	TGTGCCAGCAGTACCGCCTCGCGGGAGGGCCTGAACAATGAGCAGTTCTTC	CASSTASREGLNNEQFF
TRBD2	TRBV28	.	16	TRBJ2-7	TGTGCCAGCACCCTCCTCGGGGCGGGGGAGGGCTACGAGCAGTACTTC	CASTLLGAGEGYEQYF
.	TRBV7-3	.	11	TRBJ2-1	TGTGCCAGCAGCTTAGGTGATGAGCAGTTCTTC	CASSLGDEQFF
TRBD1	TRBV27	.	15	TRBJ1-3	TGTGCCAGCAGTTCTACGACAGGGATTGGAAACACCATATATTTT	CASSSTTGIGNTIYF
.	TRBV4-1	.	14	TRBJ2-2	TGCGCCAGCAGCCCCCATGGAGGGCCCGGGGAGCTGTTTTTT	CASSPHGGPGELFF
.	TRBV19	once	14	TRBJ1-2	TGTGCCAGTAGTCTTCATAGGGCGGACTATGGCTACACCTTC	CASSLHRADYGYTF
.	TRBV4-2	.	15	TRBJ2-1	TGTGCCAGCAGCCAAGAGGCCAGCCTCTACAATGAGCAGTTCTTC	CASSQEASLYNEQFF
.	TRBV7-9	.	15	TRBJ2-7	TGTGCCAGCAGCTTAGTAGCGGAGAGTTCCTACGAGCAGTACTTC	CASSLVAESSYEQYF
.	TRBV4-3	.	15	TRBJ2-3	TGCGCCAGCAGCGGGGTAGCGGCTAGCACAGATACGCAGTATTTT	CASSGVAASTDTQYF
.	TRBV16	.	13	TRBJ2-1	TGTGCCAGCAGCCAATCTTCACACAATGAGCAGTTCTTC	CASSQSSHNEQFF
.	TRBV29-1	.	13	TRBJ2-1	TGCAGCGTTGCCCAGGGTTGGTACAATGAGCAGTTCTTC	CSVAQGWYNEQFF
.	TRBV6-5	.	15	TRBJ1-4	TGTGCCAGCAGTTACGCGACAGGAGCTAATGAAAAACTGTTTTTT	CASSYATGANEKLFF
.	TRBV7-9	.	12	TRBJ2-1	TGTGCCAGCAGCTGGCGAGGGAATGAGCAGTTCTTC	CASSWRGNEQFF
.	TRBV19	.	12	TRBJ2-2	TGTGCCAGTAGTGAAGGGGCTAGGGAGCTGTTTTTT	CASSEGARELFF
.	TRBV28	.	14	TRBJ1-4	TGTGCCAGCAGTTTCTATGGGACCATCGAAAAACTGTTTTTT	CASSFYGTIEKLFF
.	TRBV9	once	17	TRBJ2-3	TGTGCCAGCAGCGTAGGGGCAGTACCCTCTAGCACAGATACGCAGTATTTT	CASSVGAVPSSTDTQYF
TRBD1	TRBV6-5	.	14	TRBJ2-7	TGTGCCAGCAGTTACGGGACAGAAGCCTACGAGCAGTACTTC	CASSYGTEAYEQYF
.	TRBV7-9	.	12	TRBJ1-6	TGTGCCAGCAGCTTAGCGCTCCCAACCCTCCACTTT	CASSLALPTLHF
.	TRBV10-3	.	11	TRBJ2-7	TGTGCCATCGGAACAGGCTACGAGCAGTACTTC	CAIGTGYEQYF
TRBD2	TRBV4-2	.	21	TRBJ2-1	TGTGCCAGCAGCCAAGAGGGATTTGGGACTAGCGGGGGGACCTCCTACAATGAGCAGTTCTTC	CASSQEGFGTSGGTSYNEQFF
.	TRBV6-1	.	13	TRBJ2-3	TGTGCCAGCAGTGCAGGGAAGGGCGATACGCAGTATTTT	CASSAGKGDTQYF
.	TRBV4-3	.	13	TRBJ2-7	TGCGCCAGCGGAGAGGCCGGAAGGGGCGAGCAGTACTTC	CASGEAGRGEQYF
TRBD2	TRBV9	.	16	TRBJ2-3	TGTGCCAGCAGCGTAGAAATGCGGGAGGCTCCAGATACGCAGTATTTT	CASSVEMREAPDTQYF
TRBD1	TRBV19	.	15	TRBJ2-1	TGTGCCAGTAGTGAGACAGGGGTAGCCTACAATGAGCAGTTCTTC	CASSETGVAYNEQFF
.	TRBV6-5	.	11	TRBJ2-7	TGTGCCAGCAGTGAGTACTACGAGCAGTACTTC	CASSEYYEQYF
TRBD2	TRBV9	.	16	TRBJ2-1	TGTGCCAGCAGCCCATGGACTAGCGACACCTACAATGAGCAGTTCTTC	CASSPWTSDTYNEQFF
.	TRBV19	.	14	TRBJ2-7	TGTGCCAGTAGTATTATGGCTGATAAGTACGAGCAGTACTTC	CASSIMADKYEQYF
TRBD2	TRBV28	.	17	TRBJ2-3	TGTGCCAGCAGATCTCCGAAGACGGGAGGAAGCACAGATACGCAGTATTTT	CASRSPKTGGSTDTQYF
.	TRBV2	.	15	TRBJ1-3	TGTGCCAGCAGCGAAGACGGATTCTCTGGAAACACCATATATTTT	CASSEDGFSGNTIYF
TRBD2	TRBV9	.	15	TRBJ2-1	TGTGCCAGCAGCGCGACTAGCGGGCCTTACAATGAGCAGTTCTTC	CASSATSGPYNEQFF
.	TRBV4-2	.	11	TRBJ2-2	TGTGCCAGCAGCCAAGCCGGGGAGCTGTTTTTT	CASSQAGELFF
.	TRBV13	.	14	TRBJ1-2	TGTGCCAGCAGCCCATTGGAGGGGAACTATGGCTACACCTTC	CASSPLEGNYGYTF
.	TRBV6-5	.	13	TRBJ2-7	TGTGCCAGCAGTTACGGGGCCGACTACGAGCAGTACTTC	CASSYGADYEQYF
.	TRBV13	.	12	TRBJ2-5	TGTGCCAGCAGCTTAGACGGCGAGACCCAGTACTTC	CASSLDGETQYF